The sequence of this T cell receptor (beta chain) was determined in a study of cytomegalovirus exposure and HLA in healthy donors. The assay was immunoSEQ multiplex PCR, and TCRdb's table has in-frame clones only and misses some. The sample includes roughly 150,000 clones, around four fifths seen only once; the top ten take 2% to 2.5%. Germline CDR1 SGDLS, CDR2 YYNGEE. The junction had 6 bases not matched to a gene; V was cut back by 4 bases and J by 5 bases. The length of the CDR3 is 14 residues. The sample taken for sequencing was PBMCs. The TCR comes from a man aged 30 to 45 in good health and CMV-seropositive. V gene TRBV9 combines with J gene TRBJ2-1, with 7 positions matching TRBD2. As DNA, the CDR3 is TGTGCCAGCAGCCCTGGACTAGGGCACAATGAGCAGTTCTTC. Residues: CASSPGLGHNEQFF.